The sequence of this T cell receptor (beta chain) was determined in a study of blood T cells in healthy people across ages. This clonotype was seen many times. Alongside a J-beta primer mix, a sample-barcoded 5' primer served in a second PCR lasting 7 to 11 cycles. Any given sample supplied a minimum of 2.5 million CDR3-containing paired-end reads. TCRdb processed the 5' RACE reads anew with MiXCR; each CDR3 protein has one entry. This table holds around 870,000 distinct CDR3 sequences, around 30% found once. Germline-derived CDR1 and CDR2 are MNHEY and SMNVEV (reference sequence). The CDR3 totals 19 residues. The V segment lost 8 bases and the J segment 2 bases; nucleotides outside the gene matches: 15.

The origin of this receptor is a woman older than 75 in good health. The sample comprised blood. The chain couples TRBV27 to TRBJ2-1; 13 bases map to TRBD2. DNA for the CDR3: TGTGCCAGCCGTCCCTACGGACTAGCGGGGGACATAGCCTACAATGAGCAGTTCTTC. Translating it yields CASRPYGLAGDIAYNEQFF.